Below, 3 T cell receptor beta chains from the same sample are listed, as sequenced in a study of T cell repertoires in cytomegalovirus infection. TCRdb recomputed calls from the reads with MiXCR, one row per CDR3 protein. The sample shows roughly 920,000 distinct CDR3 sequences, around 32% of them seen only once. Which antigens these TCRs recognize remains unknown. The material was cultured CD8+ T cells from PBMCs, obtained from culture after CMV antigen stimulation. Receptors were obtained from a human donor in good health (CMV status not recorded). Some clones in this sample may be carry-over from other donors' samples.

The chain is built from TRBV6-1 and TRBJ1-1, with D possibly TRBD1 on 5 matching bases. The CDR3 sequence is 13 residues long. Germline V gene lookup returns CDR1 MNHNS and CDR2 SASEGT. The V end was cut by 6 bases, the J end by 2 bases, with 10 bases between. CDR3 amino acids: CASSYRPNTEAFF. CDR3 DNA: TGTGCCAGCAGCTACAGGCCTAACACTGAAGCTTTCTTT.

About this clonotype itself: A much larger clone sits a single nucleotide away, making a read error possible. The chain recombines TRBV7-2 with TRBJ2-5, with D possibly called TRBD1 or TRBD2 (6 bases each). CDR1 and CDR2 (germline): SGHTA, FQGNSA. V was trimmed by 5 bases and J by 5 bases, leaving 18 bases between them. The CDR3 runs 15 residues. DNA for the CDR3: TGTGCCAGCAGCCAGCGAGGGGGGCCGAGGGAGACCCAGTACTTC. It specifies CASSQRGGPRETQYF.

This clonotype came up a few times. This sequence joins TRBV7-9 and TRBJ1-4; D perhaps matches TRBD1 (6 bases). V lost 3 bases and J 6 bases, leaving 8 bases between the germline ends. CDR1 is SEHNR and CDR2 is FQNEAQ in the germline V gene (reference sequence). The length of the CDR3 is 13 residues. The CDR3 loop reads CASSFPGDEKLFF. The CDR3, as DNA: TGTGCCAGCAGCTTCCCAGGGGATGAAAAACTGTTTTTT.